The 13 T cell receptor beta chains below come from one sample, sequenced in a study of T cell responses to AZD1222 COVID-19 vaccine (TCRdb year 2021). Library construction relied on the immunoSEQ multiplex PCR assay. Held by TCRdb, this immuneACCESS table contains in-frame sequences only and omits some clones. Under half of the omission traces to an unresolved V gene where checked; the cause of the rest is unknown. The sample table holds more than 150,000 clones, of which 90% were seen once. Roughly 6% of the sample lies in the top ten. The sample's time point, from its label and the paper: baseline before first vaccination. The source material was peripheral blood, sampled on day 0 of AZD1222 vaccination. These receptors all stem from an adult in good health.

The gene calls are TRBV27 and TRBJ1-6; TRBD1 might be the D (5 bases). Germline CDR1 reads MNHEY; CDR2 reads SMNVEV (reference sequence). V lost 10 bases to trimming and J lost 0 bases, with 13 bases between them. This CDR3 region has 15 residues. In DNA, the CDR3 is TGTGCCACCAAGAAGGGGAGCTCCTATAATTCACCCCTCCACTTT. It specifies CATKKGSSYNSPLHF.

Comments on this clone: This sample also contains other DNA sequences that code for the same CDR3. CDR3 nucleotide sequence: TGTGCCAGCAGCCAAGAATCAAACTATGGCTACACCTTC. Protein product: CASSQESNYGYTF. This chain links TRBV3-1 (or the pseudogene TRBV3-2) with TRBJ1-2; D unresolved. The CDR3 contains 13 residues. V was shortened by 0 bases and J by 2 bases, with 4 bases between the two germline ends. Germline values: CDR1 LGHDT, CDR2 YNNKEL (reference sequence).

The chain combines TRBV7-2 with TRBJ1-1; weak D call: TRBD1 (5 bases). This CDR3 contains 17 residues. The V and J ends lost 1 base and 0 bases respectively, with 15 bases between them. In germline, CDR1 is SGHTA, CDR2 FQGNSA. The CDR3 DNA is TGTGCCAGCAGCTTAGACGGTGGGGGAAACATGAACACTGAAGCTTTCTTT. It codes for CASSLDGGGNMNTEAFF.

This CDR3 reads CASSQDRGRNTEAFF. CDR3 in DNA: TGTGCCAGCAGCCAAGATCGTGGCAGGAACACTGAAGCTTTCTTT. This rearrangement joins TRBV4-2 to TRBJ1-1; D uncertain. The CDR3 consists of 15 residues. Germline CDR1 is LGHNA and CDR2 is YNFKEQ. Between the trimmed V and J ends, which lost 0 bases and 1 base, there was a span of 9 bases.

V and J are TRBV7-2 and TRBJ2-1; D may be TRBD2 (5 bases). The CDR3 length is 17 residues. V lost 5 bases and J 5 bases, leaving 22 bases between the germline ends. The germline gives CDR1 SGHTA, CDR2 FQGNSA. The CDR3 reads CASSTTSGGQKNNEQFF. In DNA form, the CDR3 reads TGTGCCAGCAGCACGACATCTGGCGGGCAAAAAAACAATGAGCAGTTCTTC.

The gene calls are TRBV13 and TRBJ1-2; possibly TRBD1 for D (5 bases). CDR1 and CDR2 (germline): PRHDT, FYEKMQ (reference sequence). The CDR3 is 13 residues long. The V gene lost 1 base and the J gene lost 2 bases, with 5 bases spanning the gap. CDR3 in amino acids: CASSLEGNYGYTF. CDR3 coding DNA: TGTGCCAGCAGCTTAGAGGGGAACTATGGCTACACCTTC.

Only one count was recorded for this clone. V usage is TRBV9 and J usage is TRBJ2-2; maybe TRBD2 (5 bases). The CDR3 has 16 amino acids. V was cut by 7 bases and J by 3 bases, with 19 bases left in between. Germline assignment: CDR1 SGDLS and CDR2 YYNGEE. The CDR3 DNA sequence: TGTGCCAGCGGTGTGGGAGCGGCGACATACACCGGGGAGCTGTTTTTT. This gives the protein CASGVGAATYTGELFF.

The rearrangement links TRBV19 to TRBJ2-1; the D is unclear. Germline V gene sequence: CDR1 LNHDA, CDR2 SQIVND (reference sequence). CDR3 size: 16 residues. Trimming removed 4 bases at V and 7 bases at J, with 20 bases between. The DNA of the CDR3 is TGTGCCAGTAGTAGATTAGGGTTTGAGTTGGGTAATGAGCAGTTCTTC. This encodes CASSRLGFELGNEQFF.

V usage is TRBV27 and J usage is TRBJ2-2, with D perhaps matching TRBD1 (5 bases). Germline loops: CDR1 MNHEY, CDR2 SMNVEV (reference sequence). V lost 0 bases, J lost 2 bases, and 10 bases lay in between. The CDR3 totals 16 residues. The CDR3 region has the DNA TGTGCCAGCAGTTTATCCAGGGTAACCAACACCGGGGAGCTGTTTTTT. Its protein product is CASSLSRVTNTGELFF.

The chain uses TRBV6-2 or TRBV6-3 and TRBJ1-1, with a tentative D call TRBD1 (5 bases). This CDR3 has 16 residues. Germline V gives CDR1 MNHEY, CDR2 SVGEGT. Deletions cut 6 bases from V and 0 bases from J, with 17 bases between. The CDR3 loop is CASSRWIQDLNTEAFF. Here the CDR3 DNA reads TGTGCCAGCAGCCGCTGGATACAGGACTTGAACACTGAAGCTTTCTTT.

The CDR3 region has the DNA TGTGCCAGCAGCTTGGCGGGGACAGGGGGCAAGGGCTACACCTTC. It specifies CASSLAGTGGKGYTF. The V call is TRBV5-6, the J call TRBJ1-2, with TRBD1 identical over 12 bases. From germline, CDR1 is SGHDT and CDR2 YYEEEE. CDR3 length: 15 amino acids. V lost 0 bases and J lost 8; bases outside the gene matches: 5.

This clone was seen a few times. The V call is TRBV5-4, the J call TRBJ2-7; a weak D match, TRBD2 (7 bases). CDR1 SGHNT and CDR2 YYREEE come from the germline V gene (reference sequence). Trimming removed 0 bases from V and 2 bases from J, with 9 bases in between. This CDR3 has 14 amino acids. The CDR3 DNA reads as TGTGCCAGCAGCTTGGCGGGGGGCGCCTACGAGCAGTACTTC. Residues: CASSLAGGAYEQYF.

This clone occurred a few times. J is TRBJ1-2 and V is TRBV9; no reliable D call. Trimming shortened V by 0 bases and J by 8 bases, and 11 bases separated the two germline ends. CDR1 is SGDLS, CDR2 YYNGEE, per germline. The CDR3 sequence is 13 residues long. In nucleotides, the CDR3 is TGTGCCAGCAGCGTAGCGGGGAGAGGGGGCTACACCTTC. Translation: CASSVAGRGGYTF.